One sample yielded the 15 T cell receptor beta chains listed below, sequenced in a study of blood T cells in healthy people across ages. Primers used in a second PCR of about 6 to 11 cycles were a sample-barcoded 5' primer and a J-beta primer mix. MiXCR, applied by TCRdb to the 5' RACE reads, yields one record per CDR3 protein. Of hundreds of thousands of distinct CDR3 sequences detected, roughly half appear once; the ten largest clones hold approximately 51%. The source material was blood. The receptor set was obtained from a man aged 55 to 70 in good health.

V gene TRBV4-3 combines with J gene TRBJ2-5; 13 bases map to TRBD2. Germline lookup yields CDR1 LGHNA and CDR2 YSLEER. The CDR3 is 16 residues long. J was trimmed by 5 bases and V by 0 bases; bases with no gene match: 3. The CDR3 spells CASSQETSGRGETQYF. CDR3 nucleotide sequence: TGCGCCAGCAGCCAAGAAACTAGCGGGAGGGGGGAGACCCAGTACTTC.

The sample holds a few counts of this clonotype. V usage is TRBV5-1 and J usage is TRBJ1-2, with a possible D match to TRBD1 (6 bases). Germline lookup yields CDR1 SGHRS and CDR2 YFSETQ. This CDR3 is 13 amino acids long. Trimming removed 4 bases from V and 8 bases from J, with 15 bases in between. The CDR3 coding sequence is TGCGCCAGCAGCGACACAGGGCCAGGCGGCTACACCTTC. Its protein product is CASSDTGPGGYTF.

This clonotype was seen ten or more times. The rearrangement links TRBV7-2 to TRBJ1-5; possible D gene TRBD1, 5 bases. Between the trimmed V and J ends, which lost 5 bases and 4 bases, there was a span of 9 bases. The V gene's germline CDR1 is SGHTA and CDR2 FQGNSA. This CDR3 has 13 amino acids. The CDR3 region has the DNA TGTGCCAGCAGCCCCAACAGGAATCAGCCCCAGCATTTT. This encodes CASSPNRNQPQHF.

This clonotype has just a few counts. The chain employs TRBV20-1 and TRBJ2-3, with 8 bases matching TRBD2. With 3 bases clipped from V and 9 bases from J, the junction kept 8 bases outside the gene matches. CDR1 is DFQATT and CDR2 is SNEGSKA in the germline V gene (reference sequence). This CDR3 contains 13 residues. CDR3 sequence (DNA): TGCAGTGCTAGGCGGGGGGCCGTTAGGACGCAGTATTTT. Translated, it gives CSARRGAVRTQYF.

This clonotype was picked up a small number of times. This sequence joins TRBV29-1 and TRBJ2-3; 7 bases are shared with TRBD1. The CDR3 length is 13 residues. Looked up from germline, CDR1 is SQVTM and CDR2 is ANQGSEA. The junction had 8 bases not matched to a gene; V was cut back by 7 bases and J by 4 bases. This chain's CDR3 is CSGETGWADTQYF. The CDR3, as DNA: TGCAGCGGCGAGACAGGGTGGGCAGATACGCAGTATTTT.

DNA of the CDR3: TGTGCCAGCAGCGTAGAACGGAATCAGCCCCAGCATTTT. Residues: CASSVERNQPQHF. The chain is built from TRBV7-2 and TRBJ1-5, with no clear D. V was trimmed by 5 bases and J by 4 bases, leaving 9 bases between them. Germline V gives CDR1 SGHTA, CDR2 FQGNSA. The CDR3 runs 13 residues. Looking up the rest from reference TRBV7-2 and TRBJ1-5 gives the full variable domain: GAGVSQSPSNKVTEKGKDVELRCDPISGHTALYWYRQSLGQGLEFLIYFQGNSAPDKSGLPSDRFSAERTGGSVSTLTIQRTQQEDSAVYLCASSVERNQPQHFGDGTRLSIL.

The V and J genes are TRBV6-5 and TRBJ1-2; 7 bases agree with TRBD1. This CDR3 spans 13 amino acids. V lost 6 bases and J lost 8; bases outside the gene matches: 9. Germline loops: CDR1 MNHEY, CDR2 SVGAGI. The CDR3 loop is CASSQTGEWGYTF. CDR3 sequence (DNA): TGTGCCAGCAGCCAAACAGGGGAATGGGGCTACACCTTC.

In its sample, this clonotype was seen a few times. The chain combines TRBV6-2 or TRBV6-3 with TRBJ2-5, with 11 bases lining up with TRBD2. From germline, CDR1 is MNHEY and CDR2 SVGEGT. CDR3 length: 14 residues. After removal of 3 bases from V and 4 bases from J, the junction contained 1 base not matched to a gene. The DNA of the CDR3 is TGTGCCAGCAGTTATACTAGCGGGAGAGAGACCCAGTACTTC. Translated, it gives CASSYTSGRETQYF.

As regards this clonotype: A read error is possible here, since a much larger clone lies one base away. The V gene is TRBV20-1, the J gene TRBJ2-5, with D tentatively TRBD2 (6 bases). Matching the DNA end better, TRBJ2-7 makes the J call doubtful. CDR3 length equals 15 residues. Germline-derived CDR1 and CDR2 are DFQATT and SNEGSKA (reference sequence). The CDR3, as DNA: TGCAGTACTAGAGATGCAGTAGCGGCGAGAAGCGAGCAGTACTTC. Translated: CSTRDAVAARSEQYF.

J is TRBJ2-3 and V is TRBV7-8; D call uncertain. V lost 4 bases, J lost 3 bases, and 5 bases lay in between. CDR3 length: 12 amino acids. Germline CDR1 and CDR2: SGHVS and FQNEAQ. The CDR3 sequence: CASSWQTDTQYF. The DNA for the CDR3 is TGTGCCAGCAGCTGGCAAACAGATACGCAGTATTTT.

The chain combines TRBV14 with TRBJ1-2; 7 positions match TRBD1. In germline, CDR1 is SGHDN, CDR2 FVKESK. V trimming: 0 bases; J trimming: 2 bases; junction bases outside the gene matches: 3. The CDR3 runs 15 residues. Written as DNA, the CDR3 is TGTGCCAGCAGCCAAGAGGTGACAGGGAACTATGGCTACACCTTC. Its translation is CASSQEVTGNYGYTF. Complete variable domain (other parts from reference TRBV14 and TRBJ1-2): EAGVTQFPSHSVIEKGQTVTLRCDPISGHDNLYWYRRVMGKEIKFLLHFVKESKQDESGMPNNRFLAERTGGTYSTLKVQPAELEDSGVYFCASSQEVTGNYGYTFGSGTRLTVV.

This sequence joins TRBV20-1 and TRBJ2-3; maybe TRBD2 (6 bases). Germline-derived CDR1 and CDR2 are DFQATT and SNEGSKA (reference sequence). This CDR3 has 13 residues. Trimming took 0 bases from V and 4 from J, leaving 8 bases between them. CDR3 coding DNA: TGCAGTGCTAGAGATTGGAGGGCAGATACGCAGTATTTT. This codes for CSARDWRADTQYF.

This chain connects TRBV10-3 to TRBJ2-5; 9 bases are a match to TRBD1. The CDR3 has 14 residues. CDR1 ENHRY and CDR2 SYGVKD come from the germline V gene. V lost 10 bases, J lost 11 bases, and 17 bases stayed unmatched. The CDR3 spells CATSGDRDYNEQYF. The CDR3 DNA reads as TGTGCCACCTCCGGGGACAGGGACTACAATGAGCAGTACTTC.

The V call is TRBV11-2, the J call TRBJ2-7, with D tentatively TRBD2 (5 bases). The V gene lost 1 base and the J gene lost 2 bases, with 15 bases spanning the gap. This CDR3 has 16 amino acids. CDR1 SGHAT and CDR2 FQNNGV come from the germline V gene. Here the CDR3 DNA reads TGTGCCAGCAGCTTAGCGTCCTGGTCGGGGACCTACGAGCAGTACTTC. Translation: CASSLASWSGTYEQYF.

This clonotype was observed a handful of times. V gene TRBV7-2 combines with J gene TRBJ2-5; possibly TRBD2 for D (7 bases). V lost 5 bases and J 3 bases, leaving 19 bases between the germline ends. This CDR3 has 16 residues. In germline, CDR1 is SGHTA, CDR2 FQGNSA. CDR3 loop: CASSGPRAGAKETQYF. The CDR3 nucleotides are TGTGCCAGCAGCGGACCAAGGGCGGGGGCGAAAGAGACCCAGTACTTC. Supplemented by reference TRBV7-2 and TRBJ2-5, the full variable domain reads GAGVSQSPSNKVTEKGKDVELRCDPISGHTALYWYRQSLGQGLEFLIYFQGNSAPDKSGLPSDRFSAERTGGSVSTLTIQRTQQEDSAVYLCASSGPRAGAKETQYFGPGTRLLVL.